The sequence of this T cell receptor beta chain was determined in a study of T cells in Graves' hyperthyroidism and ophthalmopathy. Comment on this clonotype: What it binds is unknown.

The investigators amplified TCR beta CDR3 regions from RNA transcripts. The HTBI primer set served for first-round RT-PCR of the TCR CDR3. TCRdb itself ran the multiplex PCR reads through MiXCR, one entry per CDR3 protein. The sample includes more than 650,000 distinct CDR3 sequences, 12% to 15% of them seen just once. The germline V gene has CDR1 MNHEY and CDR2 SMNVEV (reference sequence). The V end was cut by 4 bases, the J end by 2 bases, with 9 bases between. The CDR3 covers 14 residues. Newly diagnosed hyperthyroidism, duration under 2 months, in patients aged 18 to 65. A patient was excluded if there was uncontrolled infection, other autoimmune disease, pregnancy or lactation. Study results and caveats: Ophthalmopathy and stable hyperthyroidism were separated by a 13 V-J model. Most thyroid-expanded clonotypes above 0.001 were also found in blood.

Material: blood. This clonotype was sampled from a woman under 30 with Graves' hyperthyroidism. The chain has TRBV27 and TRBJ2-1; D is possibly TRBD2 (5 bases). The CDR3 sequence is CASSSEGPYNEQFF. CDR3 nucleotide sequence: TGTGCCAGCAGTTCAGAGGGCCCCTACAATGAGCAGTTCTTC.